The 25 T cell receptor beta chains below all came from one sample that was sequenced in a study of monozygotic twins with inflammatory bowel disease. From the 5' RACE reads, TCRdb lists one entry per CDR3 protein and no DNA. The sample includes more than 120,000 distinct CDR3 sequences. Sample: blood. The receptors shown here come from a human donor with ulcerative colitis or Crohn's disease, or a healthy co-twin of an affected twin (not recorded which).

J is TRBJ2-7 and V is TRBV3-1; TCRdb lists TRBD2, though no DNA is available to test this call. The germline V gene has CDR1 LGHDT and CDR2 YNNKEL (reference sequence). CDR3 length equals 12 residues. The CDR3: CASSRRSYEQYF.

The CDR3 sequence: CAWKEAGGPRYYEQYF. The V and J genes are TRBV30 and TRBJ2-7; absent DNA, TCRdb's TRBD2 call cannot be checked. CDR3 size: 16 residues. Germline CDR1 and CDR2: GTSNPN and SVGIG (reference sequence).

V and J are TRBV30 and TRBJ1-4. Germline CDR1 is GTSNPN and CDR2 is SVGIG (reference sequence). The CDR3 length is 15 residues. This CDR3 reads CAWSAKSGTSEKLFF.

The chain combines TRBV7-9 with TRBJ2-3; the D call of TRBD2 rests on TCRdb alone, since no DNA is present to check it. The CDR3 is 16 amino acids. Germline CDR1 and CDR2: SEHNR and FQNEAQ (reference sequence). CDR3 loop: CASSLPPGPQRDTQYF.

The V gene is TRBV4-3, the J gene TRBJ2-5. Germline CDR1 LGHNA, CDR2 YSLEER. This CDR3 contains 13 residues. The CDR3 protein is CASSQDKRETQYF.

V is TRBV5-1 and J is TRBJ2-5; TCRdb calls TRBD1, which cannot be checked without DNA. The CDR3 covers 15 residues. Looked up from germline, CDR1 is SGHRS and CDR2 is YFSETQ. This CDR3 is CASSLEAGGSVTQYF.

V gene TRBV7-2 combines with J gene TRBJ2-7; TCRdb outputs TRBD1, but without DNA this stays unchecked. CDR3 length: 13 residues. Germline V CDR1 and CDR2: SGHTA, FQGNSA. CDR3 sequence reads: CASSLAPDYEQYF. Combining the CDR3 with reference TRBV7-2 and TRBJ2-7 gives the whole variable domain GAGVSQSPSNKVTEKGKDVELRCDPISGHTALYWYRQSLGQGLEFLIYFQGNSAPDKSGLPSDRFSAERTGGSVSTLTIQRTQQEDSAVYLCASSLAPDYEQYFGPGTRLTVT.

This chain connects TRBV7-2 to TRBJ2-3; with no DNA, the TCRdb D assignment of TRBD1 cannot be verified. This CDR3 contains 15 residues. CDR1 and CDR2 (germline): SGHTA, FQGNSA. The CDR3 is CASTTDRGGTDTQYF.

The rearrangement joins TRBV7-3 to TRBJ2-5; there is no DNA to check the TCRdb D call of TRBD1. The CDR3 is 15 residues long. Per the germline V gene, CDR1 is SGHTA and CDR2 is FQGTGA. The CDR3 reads CASSPQGTIQETQYF.

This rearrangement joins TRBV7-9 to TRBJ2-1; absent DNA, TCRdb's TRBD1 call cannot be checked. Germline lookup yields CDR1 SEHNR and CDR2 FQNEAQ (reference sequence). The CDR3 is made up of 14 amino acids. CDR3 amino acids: CASSSGTANNEQFF.

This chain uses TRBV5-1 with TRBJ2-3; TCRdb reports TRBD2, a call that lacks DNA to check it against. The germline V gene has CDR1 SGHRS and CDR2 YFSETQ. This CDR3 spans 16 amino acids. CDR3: CASSSSGGASTDTQYF.

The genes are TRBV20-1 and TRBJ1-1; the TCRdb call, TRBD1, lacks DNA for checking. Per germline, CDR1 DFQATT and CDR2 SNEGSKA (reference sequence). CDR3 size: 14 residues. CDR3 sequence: CSATKGALATEAFF.

Here the CDR3 reads CSASRDSDSPLHF. This chain uses TRBV20-1 with TRBJ1-6; the TRBD1 assignment by TCRdb is unverifiable without DNA. The germline V gene encodes CDR1 DFQATT and CDR2 SNEGSKA (reference sequence). The CDR3 totals 13 residues.

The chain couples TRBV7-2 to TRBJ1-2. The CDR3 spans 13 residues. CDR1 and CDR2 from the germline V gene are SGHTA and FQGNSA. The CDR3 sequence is CASSFPGTYGYTF.

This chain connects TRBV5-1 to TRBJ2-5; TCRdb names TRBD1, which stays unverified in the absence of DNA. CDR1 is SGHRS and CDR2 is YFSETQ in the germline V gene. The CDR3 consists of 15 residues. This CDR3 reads CASSIPTGFLETQYF. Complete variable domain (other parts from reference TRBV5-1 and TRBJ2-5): KAGVTQTPRYLIKTRGQQVTLSCSPISGHRSVSWYQQTPGQGLQFLFEYFSETQRNKGNFPGRFSGRQFSNSRSEMNVSTLELGDSALYLCASSIPTGFLETQYFGPGTRLLVL.

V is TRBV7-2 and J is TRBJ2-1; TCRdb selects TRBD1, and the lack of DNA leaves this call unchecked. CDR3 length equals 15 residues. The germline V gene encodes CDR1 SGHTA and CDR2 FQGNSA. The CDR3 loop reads CASILLRQGFGEQFF.

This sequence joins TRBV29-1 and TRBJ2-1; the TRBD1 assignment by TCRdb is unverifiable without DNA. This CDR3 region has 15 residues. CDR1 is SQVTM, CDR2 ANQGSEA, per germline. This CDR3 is CSAPPGQGSYNEQFF.

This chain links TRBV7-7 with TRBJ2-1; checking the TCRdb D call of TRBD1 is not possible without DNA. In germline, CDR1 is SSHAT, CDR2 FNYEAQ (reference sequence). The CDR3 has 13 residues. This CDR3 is CASSWGQYNEQFF.

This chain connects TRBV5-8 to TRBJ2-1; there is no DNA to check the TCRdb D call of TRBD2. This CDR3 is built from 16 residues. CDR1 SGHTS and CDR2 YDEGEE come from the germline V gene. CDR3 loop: CASSRILAGVNNEQFF.

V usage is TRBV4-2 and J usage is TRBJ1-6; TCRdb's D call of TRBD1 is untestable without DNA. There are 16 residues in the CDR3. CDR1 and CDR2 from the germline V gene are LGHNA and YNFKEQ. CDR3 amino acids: CASRGSGKSYNSPLHF.

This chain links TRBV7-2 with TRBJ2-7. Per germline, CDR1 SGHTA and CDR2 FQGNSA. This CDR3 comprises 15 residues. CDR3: CASSFGSFPIGEQYF.

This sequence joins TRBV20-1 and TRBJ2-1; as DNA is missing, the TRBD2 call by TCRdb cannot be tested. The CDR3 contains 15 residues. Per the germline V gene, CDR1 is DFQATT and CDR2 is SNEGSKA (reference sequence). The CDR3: CSALTSGLAYNEQFF.

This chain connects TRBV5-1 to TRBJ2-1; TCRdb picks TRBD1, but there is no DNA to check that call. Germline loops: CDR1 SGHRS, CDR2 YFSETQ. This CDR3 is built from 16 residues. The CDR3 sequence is CASSSGPGGSYNEQFF.

The CDR3 is CASSPRTSGGSYEQYF. This sequence joins TRBV3-1 and TRBJ2-7; TCRdb's D call, TRBD2, is unchecked because there is no DNA. The CDR3 consists of 16 residues. Germline CDR1 reads LGHDT; CDR2 reads YNNKEL (reference sequence).

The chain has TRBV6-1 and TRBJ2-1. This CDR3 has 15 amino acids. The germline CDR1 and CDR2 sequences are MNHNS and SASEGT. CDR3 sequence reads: CASSEDGGSYNEQFF.